The 19 T cell receptor beta chains below all came from one sample that was sequenced in a study of T cell responses to AZD1222 COVID-19 vaccine. Some clones are missing from TCRdb's copy, which holds only in-frame ones; the method was immunoSEQ multiplex PCR. Here the sample spans about 82,000 clones, 92% being singletons. The sample consisted of peripheral blood, taken 28 days after the second AZD1222 dose. Receptors originate from an adult who received the AZD1222 COVID-19 vaccine.

With respect to this clone: Other DNA sequences from this sample encode an identical CDR3 as well. The chain recombines TRBV6-5 with TRBJ1-2; D unclear. The CDR3 sequence is 12 residues long. The germline CDR1 and CDR2 sequences are MNHEY and SVGAGI. With 7 bases removed from V and 2 bases from J, the gap between germline ends came to 8 bases. As DNA, the CDR3 is TGTGCCAGCAAAGGTTCAAACTATGGCTACACCTTC. Translating it yields CASKGSNYGYTF.

V is TRBV6-5 and J is TRBJ2-7; 10 nucleotides match TRBD1. The germline V gene has CDR1 MNHEY and CDR2 SVGAGI. This CDR3 is built from 16 residues. The trim removed 8 bases at V and 2 bases at J, leaving 12 bases unmatched. CDR3 nucleotide sequence: TGTGCCAGCGGCTACTATACCGGGACAGGGGCCTACGAGCAGTACTTC. Protein product: CASGYYTGTGAYEQYF.

V is TRBV5-1 and J is TRBJ2-1, with TRBD1 identical over 8 bases. Trimming removed 0 bases from V and 4 bases from J; junction bases left unmatched: 6. The CDR3 totals 16 residues. The germline CDR1 and CDR2 sequences are SGHRS and YFSETQ. The CDR3 DNA is TGCGCCAGCAGCTTGGGGGGGACAGGAGCATACAATGAGCAGTTCTTC. Translating gives CASSLGGTGAYNEQFF.

This clone was seen more than once but under ten times. V and J are TRBV5-6 and TRBJ1-4, with D maybe TRBD1 (5 bases). The V and J ends lost 0 bases and 5 bases respectively, with 5 bases between them. This CDR3 comprises 13 residues. Germline CDR1 SGHDT, CDR2 YYEEEE. The CDR3 sequence is CASSLGQNEKLFF. The CDR3 nucleotides are TGTGCCAGCAGCTTGGGACAGAATGAAAAACTGTTTTTT.

This clone was seen only a few times. CDR3 sequence: CASSGRQGVNNEQFF. The CDR3 region has the DNA TGTGCCAGCAGCGGACGACAGGGGGTAAACAATGAGCAGTTCTTC. The chain links TRBV9 to TRBJ2-1, with 9 bases aligning to TRBD1. Trimming removed 3 bases from V and 5 bases from J; junction bases left unmatched: 6. Germline loops: CDR1 SGDLS, CDR2 YYNGEE. The CDR3 loop spans 15 amino acids.

The chain joins TRBV19 to TRBJ1-5, with a tentative D call TRBD1 (5 bases). The V end lost 6 bases, the J end lost 2 bases, and 14 bases lay between the germline ends. The length of the CDR3 is 15 residues. Germline V gene data show CDR1 as LNHDA and CDR2 as SQIVND (reference sequence). CDR3 nucleotides: TGTGCCAGTAGACTCCAGGGTGTGGGCAATCAGCCCCAGCATTTT. Translated, it gives CASRLQGVGNQPQHF.

The rearrangement joins TRBV15 to TRBJ2-5; 8 bases line up with TRBD2. The CDR3 loop spans 16 amino acids. Trimming removed 2 bases from V and 5 bases from J; junction bases left unmatched: 10. Per germline, CDR1 LNHNV and CDR2 YYDKDF (reference sequence). CDR3 amino acids: CATSRPDRGGGETQYF. The CDR3 DNA reads TGTGCCACCAGCAGACCCGATCGGGGGGGCGGCGAGACCCAGTACTTC.

CDR3 region: CAISERPGGDEQYF. Written as DNA, the CDR3 is TGTGCCATCAGTGAGCGGCCGGGCGGGGACGAGCAGTACTTC. J is TRBJ2-7 and V is TRBV10-3; maybe TRBD2 (6 bases). There are 14 residues in the CDR3. Germline CDR1 ENHRY, CDR2 SYGVKD. Deletions cut 2 bases from V and 5 bases from J, with 13 bases between.

This clone was counted once. The chain has TRBV11-1 and TRBJ2-3, with TRBD2 as a possible D gene (5 bases). The germline V gene encodes CDR1 SGHAT and CDR2 FQDESV (reference sequence). The V gene lost 5 bases and the J gene lost 2 bases, with 14 bases spanning the gap. This CDR3 is 15 amino acids long. The chain's CDR3 is CASSQRPLDTDTQYF. DNA of the CDR3: TGTGCCAGCAGCCAGAGACCACTAGACACAGATACGCAGTATTTT.

This chain joins TRBV6-2 or TRBV6-3 and TRBJ2-7; 8 bases agree with TRBD1. The germline V gene has CDR1 MNHEY and CDR2 SVGEGT. The CDR3 runs to 14 residues. The trim removed 5 bases at V and 5 bases at J, leaving 8 bases unmatched. The CDR3 nucleotides read TGTGCCAGCAGTCGTCTCGGACAGGGACACGAGCAGTACTTC. Translated, it gives CASSRLGQGHEQYF.

The chain joins TRBV7-3 to TRBJ1-1; unclear D gene. This CDR3 comprises 13 residues. Germline CDR1 reads SGHTA; CDR2 reads FQGTGA. Trimming removed 6 bases from V and 1 base from J, with 9 bases in between. CDR3 loop: CASRKGWNTEAFF. CDR3 bases: TGTGCCAGCAGAAAGGGATGGAACACTGAAGCTTTCTTT.

The chain has TRBV5-8 and TRBJ2-2, with D uncertain. V was pared by 4 bases and J by 1 base, with 11 bases between. Per the germline V gene, CDR1 is SGHTS and CDR2 is YDEGEE. The CDR3 sequence is 15 residues long. The CDR3 sequence is CASSGDLVNTGELFF. The CDR3 DNA reads as TGTGCCAGCAGCGGGGATTTAGTGAACACCGGGGAGCTGTTTTTT.

J is TRBJ2-2 and V is TRBV5-4, with no clear D. Germline CDR1 SGHNT, CDR2 YYREEE (reference sequence). The V and J ends lost 5 bases and 0 bases respectively, with 2 bases between them. CDR3 size: 12 residues. CDR3 coding DNA: TGTGCCAGCAGAGCGAACACCGGGGAGCTGTTTTTT. Its protein is CASRANTGELFF.

The V gene is TRBV30, the J gene TRBJ1-5, with a tentative D call TRBD1 (6 bases). The length of the CDR3 is 14 residues. V dropped 1 base and J dropped 6 bases, with 13 bases sitting between them. Germline lookup yields CDR1 GTSNPN and CDR2 SVGIG (reference sequence). The CDR3 coding sequence is TGTGCCTGGAGTGCCACTACAGGGAGTCAGCCCCAGCATTTT. This encodes CAWSATTGSQPQHF. Filled out from reference TRBV30 and TRBJ1-5, the complete variable domain reads SQTIHQWPATLVQPVGSPLSLECTVEGTSNPNLYWYRQAAGRGLQLLFYSVGIGQISSEVPQNLSASRPQDRQFILSSKKLLLSDSGFYLCAWSATTGSQPQHFGDGTRLSIL.

The chain joins TRBV2 to TRBJ1-3; D gene uncertain. The CDR3 has 13 amino acids. The germline V gene has CDR1 SNHLY and CDR2 FYNNEI. V lost 7 bases and J lost 0, with 7 bases in between. CDR3 amino acids: CASIPRSGNTIYF. CDR3 DNA: TGTGCCAGCATACCCCGCTCTGGAAACACCATATATTTT.

V is TRBV25-1 and J is TRBJ1-3; 7 bases line up with TRBD1. The CDR3 consists of 15 residues. Unmatched junction bases numbered 4, after V lost 2 bases and J lost 3 bases. Germline V gene sequence: CDR1 MGHDK, CDR2 SYGVNS. The CDR3 loop reads CASSEGDSGGNTIYF. DNA for the CDR3: TGTGCCAGCAGTGAAGGGGACAGCGGTGGAAACACCATATATTTT.

The chain has TRBV29-1 and TRBJ1-1, with D possibly TRBD1 on 5 matching bases. V was shortened by 6 bases and J by 9 bases, with 20 bases between the two germline ends. This CDR3 has 13 residues. Germline CDR1 is SQVTM and CDR2 is ANQGSEA. CDR3 sequence (DNA): TGCAGCGTCGCGACCGGGAGTGGGGGTAAAGCTTTCTTT. Amino acids: CSVATGSGGKAFF.

In this sample, this clone turned up once. The chain is built from TRBV7-2 and TRBJ2-3, with TRBD2 identical over 7 bases. The germline CDR1 and CDR2 sequences are SGHTA and FQGNSA. The length of the CDR3 is 17 residues. J was trimmed by 0 bases and V by 3 bases; bases with no gene match: 9. The CDR3 sequence: CASSFASGGTSTDTQYF. CDR3 sequence (DNA): TGTGCCAGCAGCTTCGCTTCGGGGGGAACAAGCACAGATACGCAGTATTTT.

This clone was observed once. This chain uses TRBV30 with TRBJ1-3; a possible D gene is TRBD1 (5 bases). V lost 4 bases and J 0 bases, leaving 10 bases between the germline ends. Germline V CDR1 and CDR2: GTSNPN, SVGIG (reference sequence). The CDR3 has 14 amino acids. CDR3 nucleotides: TGTGCCTGGACCAGGGCCCTCTCTGGAAACACCATATATTTT. Its protein is CAWTRALSGNTIYF.